The rows below give T cell receptor beta chains drawn from one sample of a study of T cells in Graves' hyperthyroidism and ophthalmopathy. TCRdb itself ran the multiplex PCR reads through MiXCR, one entry per CDR3 protein. The profile shows roughly 250,000 distinct CDR3 sequences, more than 14% of them singletons. The sample taken for sequencing was blood. The receptors shown here come from a woman aged 35 to 49 with Graves' hyperthyroidism that later progressed to Graves' ophthalmopathy. Both conserved end residues are part of each CDR3.

TRBV28	TRBJ2-7	CASSLQGSSSYEQYF
TRBV20-1	TRBJ1-5	CSARPRLGNQPRHF
TRBV27	TRBJ1-1	CASSQTGTVNTEAFF
TRBV4-2	TRBJ2-3	CASSRLGGLAGDTSTDTQYF
TRBV4-2	TRBJ1-3	CASSQHLVVTGNTIYF
TRBV6-2/TRBV6-3	TRBJ1-2	CASSYRTGGKYGYTF
TRBV20-1	TRBJ2-7	CSASPGEPRDEQYF
TRBV27	TRBJ1-2	CASSPTGVDGYTF
TRBV29-1	TRBJ1-3	CSAAIGGRNTIYF
TRBV28	TRBJ1-1	CASSLWANTEAFF
TRBV4-2	TRBJ2-7	CASSQDWDRSSYEQYF
TRBV18	TRBJ1-4	CASSPQQMIRRDSNEKLFF
TRBV6-1	TRBJ2-5	CASSYGTGLQETQYF
TRBV18	TRBJ2-4	CASSKVSDSKNIQYF
TRBV4-1	TRBJ1-2	CASSEGMASFYGYTF
TRBV15	TRBJ2-7	CATSRERGYEQYF
TRBV6-1	TRBJ1-1	CASSRIQKSTEAFF
TRBV6-5	TRBJ2-6	CASSYDLGRVASGANVLTF
TRBV28	TRBJ2-1	CASSLGVASYNEQFF
TRBV2	TRBJ1-1	CASSDPQQEAFF
TRBV12-3/TRBV12-4	TRBJ2-5	CASRSSGRAGETQYF
TRBV27	TRBJ2-2	CASKGGTNTGELFF
TRBV14	TRBJ1-4	CASTPDRGATNEKLFF
TRBV27	TRBJ2-1	CASSKKPKAPIYNEQFF
TRBV27	TRBJ2-1	CASSPSYNDQFF
TRBV7-9	TRBJ2-1	CASSFREGGHEQFF
TRBV18	TRBJ1-1	CASSDTEGVEAFF
TRBV6-5	TRBJ1-3	CASSYTTGFSGNTIYF
TRBV5-1	TRBJ2-7	CASLGDSYEQYF
TRBV7-8	TRBJ2-7	CASSPKVPAQVVYEQYF
TRBV19	TRBJ1-1	CASSLGTAHTEAFF
TRBV3-1	TRBJ2-1	CASSQEALAGDFYNEQFF
TRBV11-2	TRBJ2-1	CASSLVGFLRFF
TRBV3-1	TRBJ2-7	CASSHSVRDSRRGEQYF
TRBV6-1	TRBJ1-2	CASSEYPLTAGDGYTF
TRBV18	TRBJ1-5	CASSPEGISNQPQHF
TRBV12-3/TRBV12-4	TRBJ2-1	CASRSPGLAGEGQFF
TRBV11-2	TRBJ2-1	CASSLASIAGGLYNEQFF
TRBV20-1	TRBJ2-7	CSARGPGTSGSVPYEQYF
TRBV6-5	TRBJ2-5	CASSYGGTGRETQYF
TRBV15	TRBJ2-7	CATSGSGTGSYEQYF
TRBV20-1	TRBJ2-1	CSATGGGGLAAQNEQFF
TRBV20-1	TRBJ2-5	CSAKIQAAQETQYF
TRBV20-1	TRBJ1-5	CSARRTGSNQPQHF
TRBV27	TRBJ2-7	CASSLSGGDTSYEQYF
TRBV29-1	TRBJ2-5	CSVDSFGVWETQYF
TRBV2	TRBJ2-3	CASSVPPSTDTQYF
TRBV20-1	TRBJ2-4	CSAPLQAKNIQYF
TRBV28	TRBJ1-1	CASSIGQGRWAFF
TRBV6-1	TRBJ2-2	CASSALAGGGNTGELFF
TRBV12-3/TRBV12-4	TRBJ1-3	CASSLEQLNTIYF
TRBV9	TRBJ2-1	CASSVGTSGRNEQFF
TRBV20-1	TRBJ2-2	CSAKRTGRSGELFF
TRBV27	TRBJ2-1	CASSYLGLEVYNEQFF
TRBV11-2	TRBJ1-6	CASSNLLRDRGRSNSPLHF
TRBV10-3	TRBJ1-2	CAISESGQTNYGYTF
TRBV3-1	TRBJ1-1	CASSQDRGWSEAFF